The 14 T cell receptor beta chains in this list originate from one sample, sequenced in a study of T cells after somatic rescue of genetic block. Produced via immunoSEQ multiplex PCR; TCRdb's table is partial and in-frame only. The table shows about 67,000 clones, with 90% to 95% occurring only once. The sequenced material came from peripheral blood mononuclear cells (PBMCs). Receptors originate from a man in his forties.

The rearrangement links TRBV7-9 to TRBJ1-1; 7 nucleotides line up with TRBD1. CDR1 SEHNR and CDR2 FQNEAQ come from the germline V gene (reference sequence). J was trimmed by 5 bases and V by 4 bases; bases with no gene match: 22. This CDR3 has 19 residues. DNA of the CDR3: TGTGCCAGCAGCTCCCCTCGGACGGAGGGGGCCCTTTCGCGGACTGAAGCTTTCTTT. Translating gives CASSSPRTEGALSRTEAFF.

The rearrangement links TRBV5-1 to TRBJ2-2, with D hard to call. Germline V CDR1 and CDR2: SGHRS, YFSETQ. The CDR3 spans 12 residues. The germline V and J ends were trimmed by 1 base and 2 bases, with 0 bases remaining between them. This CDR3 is CASSLNTGELFF. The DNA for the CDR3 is TGCGCCAGCAGCTTGAACACCGGGGAGCTGTTTTTT.

CDR3 sequence reads: CASSYSTSVQEDNNSPLHF. As DNA, the CDR3 is TGTGCCAGCAGTTACTCGACTTCTGTTCAGGAAGATAATAATTCACCCCTCCACTTT. The genes are TRBV6-8 and TRBJ1-6; D is ambiguous. This CDR3 comprises 19 residues. Deletions cut 0 bases from V and 5 bases from J, with 20 bases between. Germline V lookup: CDR1 MNHGY, CDR2 SAAAGT.

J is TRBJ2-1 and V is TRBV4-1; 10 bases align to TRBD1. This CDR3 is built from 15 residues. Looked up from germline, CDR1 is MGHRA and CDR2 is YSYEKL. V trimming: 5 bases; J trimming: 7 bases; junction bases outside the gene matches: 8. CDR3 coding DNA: TGCGCCAGCAGCAGACCGGGACAGGGGTTTAATGAGCAGTTCTTC. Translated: CASSRPGQGFNEQFF.

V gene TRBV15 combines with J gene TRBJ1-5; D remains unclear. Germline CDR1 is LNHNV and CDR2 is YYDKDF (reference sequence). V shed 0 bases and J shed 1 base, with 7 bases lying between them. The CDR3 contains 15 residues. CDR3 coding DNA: TGTGCCACCAGCAGAGATAGCTGGAGCAATCAGCCCCAGCATTTT. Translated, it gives CATSRDSWSNQPQHF.

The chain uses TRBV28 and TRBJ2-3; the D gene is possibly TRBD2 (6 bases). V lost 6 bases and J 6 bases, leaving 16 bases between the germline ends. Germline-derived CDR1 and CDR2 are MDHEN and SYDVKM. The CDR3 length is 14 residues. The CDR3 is CASSPKDYPDTQYF. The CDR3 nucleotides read TGTGCCAGCAGCCCAAAGGACTACCCTGATACGCAGTATTTT.

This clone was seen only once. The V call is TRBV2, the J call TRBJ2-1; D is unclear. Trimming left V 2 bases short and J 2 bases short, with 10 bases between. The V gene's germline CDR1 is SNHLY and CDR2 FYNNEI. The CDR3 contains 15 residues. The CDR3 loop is CASSERVKTYNEQFF. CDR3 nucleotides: TGTGCCAGCAGTGAAAGGGTTAAGACCTACAATGAGCAGTTCTTC.

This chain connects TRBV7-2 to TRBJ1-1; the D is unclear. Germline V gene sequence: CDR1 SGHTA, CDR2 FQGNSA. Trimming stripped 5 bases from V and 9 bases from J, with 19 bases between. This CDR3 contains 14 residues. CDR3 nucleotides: TGTGCCAGCAGCGTCCATACAGAAAACCGAAAAGCTTTCTTT. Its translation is CASSVHTENRKAFF.

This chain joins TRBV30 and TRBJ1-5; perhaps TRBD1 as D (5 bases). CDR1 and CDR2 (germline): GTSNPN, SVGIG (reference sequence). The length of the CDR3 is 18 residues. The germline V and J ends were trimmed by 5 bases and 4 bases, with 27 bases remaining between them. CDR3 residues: CAWARAGRAYLGNQPQHF. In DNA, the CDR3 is TGTGCCTGGGCTAGGGCAGGGAGGGCTTATTTGGGGAATCAGCCCCAGCATTTT. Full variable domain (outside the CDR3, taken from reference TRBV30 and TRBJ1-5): SQTIHQWPATLVQPVGSPLSLECTVEGTSNPNLYWYRQAAGRGLQLLFYSVGIGQISSEVPQNLSASRPQDRQFILSSKKLLLSDSGFYLCAWARAGRAYLGNQPQHFGDGTRLSIL.

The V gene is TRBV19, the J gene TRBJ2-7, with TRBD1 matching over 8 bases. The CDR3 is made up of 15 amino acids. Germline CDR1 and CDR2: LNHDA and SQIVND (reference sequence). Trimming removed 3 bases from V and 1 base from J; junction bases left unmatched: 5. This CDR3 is CASSINRGRSYEQYF. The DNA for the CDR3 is TGTGCCAGTAGTATTAACAGGGGGAGATCCTACGAGCAGTACTTC.

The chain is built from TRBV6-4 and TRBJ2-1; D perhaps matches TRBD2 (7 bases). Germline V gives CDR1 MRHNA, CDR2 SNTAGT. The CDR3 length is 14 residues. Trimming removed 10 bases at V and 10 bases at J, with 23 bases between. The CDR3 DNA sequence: TGTGCCACCAAACGGGGGGACACTTTCCTCGAGCAGTTCTTC. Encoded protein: CATKRGDTFLEQFF.

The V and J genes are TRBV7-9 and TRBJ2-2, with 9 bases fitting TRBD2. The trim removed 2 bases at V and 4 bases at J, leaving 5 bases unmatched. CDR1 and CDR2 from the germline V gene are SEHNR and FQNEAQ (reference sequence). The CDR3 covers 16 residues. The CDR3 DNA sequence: TGTGCCAGCAGCTTATCAGCGGGAGGACTCACCGGGGAGCTGTTTTTT. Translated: CASSLSAGGLTGELFF.

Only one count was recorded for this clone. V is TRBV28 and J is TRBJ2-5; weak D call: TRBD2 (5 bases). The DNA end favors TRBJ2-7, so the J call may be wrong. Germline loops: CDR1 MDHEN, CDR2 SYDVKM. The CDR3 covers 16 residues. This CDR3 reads CASSFHVGRTTYEQYF. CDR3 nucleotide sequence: TGTGCCAGCAGTTTTCATGTTGGGAGAACCACCTACGAGCAGTACTTC.

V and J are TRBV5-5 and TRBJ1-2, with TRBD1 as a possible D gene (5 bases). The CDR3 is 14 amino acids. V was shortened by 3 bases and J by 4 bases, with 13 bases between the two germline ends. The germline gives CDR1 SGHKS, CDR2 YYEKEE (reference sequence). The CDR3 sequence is CASSSHNQGYGYTF. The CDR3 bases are TGTGCCAGCAGCTCACACAATCAGGGCTATGGCTACACCTTC.